Following are 15 T cell receptor beta chains from one sample sequenced in a study of T cell responses to AZD1222 COVID-19 vaccine. The assay was immunoSEQ multiplex PCR, and TCRdb's table has in-frame clones only and misses some. The data contain 150,000 to 200,000 clones, just under 90% of them singletons. Specimen: peripheral blood, collected on day 0 of AZD1222 vaccination. The receptors shown here come from an adult in good health.

This chain uses TRBV28 with TRBJ1-6, with 8 bases lining up with TRBD1. Germline CDR1 reads MDHEN; CDR2 reads SYDVKM. J was trimmed by 10 bases and V by 3 bases; bases with no gene match: 8. The CDR3 spans 15 residues. This CDR3 is CASSFLDRENSPLHF. As DNA, the CDR3 is TGTGCCAGCAGTTTTTTGGACAGGGAAAACTCACCCCTCCACTTT.

The rearrangement joins TRBV19 to TRBJ1-5, with 8 bases aligning to TRBD1. Per germline, CDR1 LNHDA and CDR2 SQIVND (reference sequence). The CDR3 sequence is 14 residues long. V shed 5 bases and J 7 bases; nucleotides not matched to a gene: 7. CDR3 DNA sequence: TGTGCCAGTAGTCCACAGGGGGTTGGACAGCCCCAGCATTTT. Translating gives CASSPQGVGQPQHF.

The rearrangement uses TRBV5-1 and TRBJ2-7, with D unclear. There are 12 residues in the CDR3. The V gene's germline CDR1 is SGHRS and CDR2 YFSETQ. The V end was cut by 4 bases, the J end by 3 bases, with 8 bases between. CDR3 region: CASSPDVYEQYF. CDR3 DNA: TGCGCCAGCAGCCCGGACGTCTACGAGCAGTACTTC. The full variable domain, its missing parts supplied by reference TRBV5-1 and TRBJ2-7, is KAGVTQTPRYLIKTRGQQVTLSCSPISGHRSVSWYQQTPGQGLQFLFEYFSETQRNKGNFPGRFSGRQFSNSRSEMNVSTLELGDSALYLCASSPDVYEQYFGPGTRLTVT.

The V gene is TRBV5-5, the J gene TRBJ2-4, with D unresolved. This CDR3 is 14 amino acids long. Germline values: CDR1 SGHKS, CDR2 YYEKEE (reference sequence). Deletions cut 4 bases from V and 6 bases from J, with 14 bases between. The DNA of the CDR3 is TGTGCCAGCAGCCCCGGTGGTAGACCAAACATTCAGTACTTC. It specifies CASSPGGRPNIQYF.

The chain links TRBV28 to TRBJ2-5; D gene unclear. The CDR3 consists of 12 residues. Trimming removed 5 bases from V and 7 bases from J, with 11 bases in between. CDR1 is MDHEN and CDR2 is SYDVKM in the germline V gene. DNA of the CDR3: TGTGCCAGCAGTGTTTCCCTCTCGACCCAGTACTTC. Translating gives CASSVSLSTQYF.

This chain connects TRBV7-8 to TRBJ1-5; D gene uncertain. The CDR3 totals 17 residues. Trimming removed 1 base from V and 0 bases from J, with 13 bases in between. Germline V gene data show CDR1 as SGHVS and CDR2 as FQNEAQ. This chain's CDR3 is CASSLGPQVDSNQPQHF. CDR3 coding DNA: TGTGCCAGCAGCTTAGGCCCTCAGGTGGATAGCAATCAGCCCCAGCATTTT.

This chain links TRBV30 with TRBJ1-2, with D uncertain. Trimming pared 4 bases from V and 10 bases from J, leaving 13 bases between. CDR1 is GTSNPN and CDR2 is SVGIG in the germline V gene (reference sequence). This CDR3 is 11 amino acids long. For the CDR3, the DNA is TGTGCCTGGATACTGGGGATTCTCTACACCTTC. Translation gives CAWILGILYTF. Full variable domain (rest looked up from reference TRBV30 and TRBJ1-2): SQTIHQWPATLVQPVGSPLSLECTVEGTSNPNLYWYRQAAGRGLQLLFYSVGIGQISSEVPQNLSASRPQDRQFILSSKKLLLSDSGFYLCAWILGILYTFGSGTRLTVV.

The CDR3: CASSVGQAVTDTQYF. CDR3 DNA: TGTGCCAGCAGCGTAGGCCAGGCTGTCACAGATACGCAGTATTTT. The rearrangement uses TRBV9 and TRBJ2-3; D unclear. V lost 0 bases and J 2 bases, leaving 10 bases between the germline ends. Germline V gene data show CDR1 as SGDLS and CDR2 as YYNGEE. This CDR3 region has 15 residues. Using reference TRBV9 and TRBJ2-3 for the parts outside the CDR3, the full variable domain is DSGVTQTPKHLITATGQRVTLRCSPRSGDLSVYWYQQSLDQGLQFLIQYYNGEERAKGNILERFSAQQFPDLHSELNLSSLELGDSALYFCASSVGQAVTDTQYFGPGTRLTVL.

The chain links TRBV7-8 to TRBJ1-2, with D possibly being TRBD1 (6 bases). The germline CDR1 and CDR2 sequences are SGHVS and FQNEAQ. The CDR3 loop spans 15 amino acids. Trimming took 5 bases from V and 0 from J, leaving 13 bases between them. CDR3 amino acids: CASSRQGQTNYGYTF. CDR3 bases: TGTGCCAGCAGCCGCCAAGGACAGACTAACTATGGCTACACCTTC.

The V call is TRBV28, the J call TRBJ2-3; D is unresolved. This CDR3 spans 11 amino acids. Per germline, CDR1 MDHEN and CDR2 SYDVKM. Trimming stripped 4 bases from V and 14 bases from J, with 13 bases between. The CDR3 loop reads CASSSRSDSYF. The DNA for the CDR3 is TGTGCCAGCAGTTCCCGGTCCGATTCGTATTTT.

The chain is built from TRBV11-3 and TRBJ1-6; no firm D call. V dropped 8 bases and J dropped 7 bases, with 9 bases sitting between them. CDR3 length: 12 amino acids. The germline gives CDR1 SGHNT, CDR2 YENEEA. The CDR3 region has the DNA TGTGCCAGCTCCGGGTACAATTCACCCCTCCACTTT. Its protein product is CASSGYNSPLHF.

The V gene is TRBV7-3, the J gene TRBJ2-1; 7 bases line up with TRBD2. This CDR3 spans 17 amino acids. After removal of 4 bases from V and 7 bases from J, the junction contained 16 bases not matched to a gene. Per the germline V gene, CDR1 is SGHTA and CDR2 is FQGTGA. CDR3 amino acids: CASSSGEGRAKANEQFF. CDR3 DNA: TGTGCCAGCAGCTCTGGGGAAGGGAGGGCCAAGGCGAATGAGCAGTTCTTC.

This clone was observed a single time. The chain couples TRBV5-1 to TRBJ1-2; D is unresolved. V was trimmed by 7 bases and J by 0 bases, leaving 16 bases between them. The CDR3 runs to 15 residues. CDR1 and CDR2 (germline): SGHRS, YFSETQ. The CDR3 bases are TGCGCCAGCCTTCCCGGGGAGGCAGCTAACTATGGCTACACCTTC. Translated, it gives CASLPGEAANYGYTF.

Only one count was recorded for this clone. The chain couples TRBV5-4 to TRBJ1-2, with a weak D call TRBD1 (5 bases). Germline CDR1 reads SGHNT; CDR2 reads YYREEE (reference sequence). This CDR3 contains 16 residues. The V end was cut by 4 bases, the J end by 0 bases, with 16 bases between. CDR3: CASSRPGTSSNYGYTF. The CDR3 DNA reads TGTGCCAGCAGCCGACCGGGGACGTCCTCTAACTATGGCTACACCTTC.

The rearrangement joins TRBV6-6 to TRBJ1-5, with 10 bases identical to TRBD1. Unmatched junction bases numbered 7, after V lost 5 bases and J lost 6 bases. CDR1 and CDR2 (germline): MNHNY, SVGAGI (reference sequence). The CDR3 is 15 amino acids. CDR3 loop: CASSRGQGFGQPQHF. CDR3 coding DNA: TGTGCCAGCAGTCGGGGACAGGGGTTCGGTCAGCCCCAGCATTTT.